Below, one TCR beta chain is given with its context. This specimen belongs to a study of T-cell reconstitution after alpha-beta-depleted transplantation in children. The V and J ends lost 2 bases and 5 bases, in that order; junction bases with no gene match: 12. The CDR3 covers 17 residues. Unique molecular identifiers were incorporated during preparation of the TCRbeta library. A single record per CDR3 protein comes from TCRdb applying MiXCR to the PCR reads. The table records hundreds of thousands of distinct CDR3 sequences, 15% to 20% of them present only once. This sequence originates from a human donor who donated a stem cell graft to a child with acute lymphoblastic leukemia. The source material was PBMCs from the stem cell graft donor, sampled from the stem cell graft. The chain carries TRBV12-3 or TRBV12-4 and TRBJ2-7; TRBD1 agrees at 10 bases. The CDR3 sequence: CASSLYGTGQGMHEQYF. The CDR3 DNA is TGTGCCAGCAGTTTATATGGAACGGGACAGGGGATGCACGAGCAGTACTTC.